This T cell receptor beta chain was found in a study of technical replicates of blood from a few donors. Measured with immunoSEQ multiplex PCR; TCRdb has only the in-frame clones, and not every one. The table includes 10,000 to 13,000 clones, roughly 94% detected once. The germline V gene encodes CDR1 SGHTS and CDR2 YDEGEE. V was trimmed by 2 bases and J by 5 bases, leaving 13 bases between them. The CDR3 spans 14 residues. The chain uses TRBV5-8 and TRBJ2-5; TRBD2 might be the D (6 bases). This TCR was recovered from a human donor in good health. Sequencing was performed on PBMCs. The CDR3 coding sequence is TGTGCCAGCAGCTTTTGGGGAGGTTCTGAGACCCAGTACTTC. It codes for CASSFWGGSETQYF.